This T cell receptor (beta chain) was identified during a study of blood T cell repertoires in COVID-19. Study information: The cDNA or gDNA used as material had been derived from T cells, B-cell-depleted T cells, or PBMCs.

Under the authors' procedure: Amplifying reference gene primers gave estimates of nucleated cell counts. The data were produced by immunoSEQ multiplex PCR, yet TCRdb's version contains in-frame clones alone and is incomplete. That table is the source of V, J and clone size, and D and trimming were worked out from the DNA. The table lists approximately 220,000 clones, about nine tenths of them singletons. The length of the CDR3 is 13 residues. CDR1 is MNHEY and CDR2 is SVGAGI in the germline V gene. The J segment lost 5 bases and the V segment lost 7 bases, leaving 7 bases of the junction unmatched. The sequence came from a man aged 50-60 years with acute or convalescent COVID-19. The gene calls are TRBV6-5 and TRBJ1-1; 7 nucleotides match TRBD1. Sequencing input: peripheral blood. CDR3 coding DNA: TGTGCCAGCACCAATGCAGGGGGAACTGAAGCTTTCTTT. It translates to CASTNAGGTEAFF.